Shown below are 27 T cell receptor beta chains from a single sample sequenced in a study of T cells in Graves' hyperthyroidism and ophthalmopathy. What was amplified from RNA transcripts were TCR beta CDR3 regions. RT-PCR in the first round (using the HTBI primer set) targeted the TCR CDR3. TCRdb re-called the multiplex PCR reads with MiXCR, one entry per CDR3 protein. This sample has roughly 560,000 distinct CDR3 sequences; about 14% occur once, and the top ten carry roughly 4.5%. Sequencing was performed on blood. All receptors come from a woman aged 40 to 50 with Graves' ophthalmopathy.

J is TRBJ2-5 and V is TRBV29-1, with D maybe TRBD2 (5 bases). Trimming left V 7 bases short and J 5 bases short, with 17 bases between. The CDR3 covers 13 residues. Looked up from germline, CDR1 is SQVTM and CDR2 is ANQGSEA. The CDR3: CSALTGFGETQYF. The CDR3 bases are TGCAGCGCCCTGACGGGGTTTGGGGAGACCCAGTACTTC.

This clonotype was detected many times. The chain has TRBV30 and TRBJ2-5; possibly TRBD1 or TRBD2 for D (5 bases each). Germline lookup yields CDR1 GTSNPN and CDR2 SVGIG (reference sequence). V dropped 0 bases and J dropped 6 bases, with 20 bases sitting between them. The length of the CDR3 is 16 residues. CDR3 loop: CAWSVWGRVMKKTQYF. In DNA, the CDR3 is TGTGCCTGGAGTGTTTGGGGACGGGTTATGAAGAAGACCCAGTACTTC.

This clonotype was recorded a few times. CDR3 protein: CSARLRDRGNTIYF. The CDR3 bases are TGCAGTGCTAGGCTCCGGGACAGAGGAAACACCATATATTTT. This rearrangement joins TRBV20-1 to TRBJ1-3; 7 bases are shared with TRBD1. V lost 3 bases to trimming and J lost 4 bases; unmatched junction nucleotides: 6. The CDR3 consists of 14 residues. CDR1 and CDR2 from the germline V gene are DFQATT and SNEGSKA (reference sequence).

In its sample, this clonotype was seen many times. CDR3 protein: CASSNPKGGETQYF. The CDR3 DNA sequence: TGTGCCAGCAGTAACCCGAAGGGCGGAGAGACCCAGTACTTC. This chain connects TRBV6-5 to TRBJ2-5; unclear D gene. The CDR3 is 14 amino acids. The V gene's germline CDR1 is MNHEY and CDR2 SVGAGI. The germline V and J ends were trimmed by 5 bases and 4 bases, with 14 bases remaining between them.

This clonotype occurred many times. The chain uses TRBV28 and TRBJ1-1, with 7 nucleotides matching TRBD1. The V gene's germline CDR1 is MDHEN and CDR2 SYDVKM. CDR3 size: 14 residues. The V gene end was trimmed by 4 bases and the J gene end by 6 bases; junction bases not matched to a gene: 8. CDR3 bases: TGTGCCAGCAGTTCCGGGGACAGTACGTCTGAAGCTTTCTTT. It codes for CASSSGDSTSEAFF.

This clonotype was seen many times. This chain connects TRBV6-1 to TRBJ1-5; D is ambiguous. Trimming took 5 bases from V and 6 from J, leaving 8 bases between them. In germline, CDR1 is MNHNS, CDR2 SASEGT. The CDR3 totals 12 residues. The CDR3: CASSTNPQPQHF. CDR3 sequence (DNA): TGTGCCAGCAGTACCAATCCTCAGCCCCAGCATTTT.

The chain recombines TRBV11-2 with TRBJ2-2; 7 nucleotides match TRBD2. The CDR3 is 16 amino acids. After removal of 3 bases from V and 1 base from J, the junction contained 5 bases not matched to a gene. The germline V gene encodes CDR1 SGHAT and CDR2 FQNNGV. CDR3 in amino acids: CASSFPSGQNTGELFF. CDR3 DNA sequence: TGTGCCAGCAGCTTCCCTAGCGGACAGAACACCGGGGAGCTGTTTTTT.

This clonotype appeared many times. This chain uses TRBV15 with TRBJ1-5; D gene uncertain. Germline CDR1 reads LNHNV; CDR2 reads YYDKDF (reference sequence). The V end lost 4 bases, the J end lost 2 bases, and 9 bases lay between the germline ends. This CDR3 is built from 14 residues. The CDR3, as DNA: TGTGCCACCAGCACCTCGGTGGGCAATCAGCCCCAGCATTTT. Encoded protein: CATSTSVGNQPQHF.

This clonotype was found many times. The CDR3 DNA reads TGTGCCAGCAGCGTAGGCGGACTAGCGTCTCAAGAGACCCAGTACTTC. Protein sequence: CASSVGGLASQETQYF. The rearrangement joins TRBV9 to TRBJ2-5, with TRBD2 identical over 9 bases. CDR1 SGDLS and CDR2 YYNGEE come from the germline V gene. The CDR3 runs 16 residues. V dropped 0 bases and J dropped 2; count of bases not matched to a gene: 5.

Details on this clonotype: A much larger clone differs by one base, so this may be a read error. The CDR3 bases are TGCGCCAGCAGCCAAGATGAAGGGGAAACCTACGAGCAGTACTTC. Encoded protein: CASSQDEGETYEQYF. This chain connects TRBV4-1 to TRBJ2-7; possible D gene TRBD1, 5 bases. CDR3 size: 15 residues. V gave up 0 bases and J gave up 2 bases, with 11 bases separating them. Germline V gene lookup returns CDR1 MGHRA and CDR2 YSYEKL.

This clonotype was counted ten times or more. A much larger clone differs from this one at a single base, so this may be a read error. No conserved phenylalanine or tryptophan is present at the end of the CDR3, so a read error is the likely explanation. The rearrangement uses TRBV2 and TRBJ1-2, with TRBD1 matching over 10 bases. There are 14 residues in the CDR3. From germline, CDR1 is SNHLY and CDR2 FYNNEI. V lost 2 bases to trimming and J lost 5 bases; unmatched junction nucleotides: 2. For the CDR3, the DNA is TGTGCCAGCAGTGAAAGGGACAGGGGTTATGGCTACACCTCC. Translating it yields CASSERDRGYGYTS.

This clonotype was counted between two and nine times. In nucleotides, the CDR3 is TGCAGTGCTAGTAACCGTCGGGAGACCCAGTACTTC. This translates into CSASNRRETQYF. The chain has TRBV20-1 and TRBJ2-5; D gene ambiguous. V lost 3 bases to trimming and J lost 5 bases, with 10 bases between them. Germline-derived CDR1 and CDR2 are DFQATT and SNEGSKA (reference sequence). CDR3 length equals 12 residues.

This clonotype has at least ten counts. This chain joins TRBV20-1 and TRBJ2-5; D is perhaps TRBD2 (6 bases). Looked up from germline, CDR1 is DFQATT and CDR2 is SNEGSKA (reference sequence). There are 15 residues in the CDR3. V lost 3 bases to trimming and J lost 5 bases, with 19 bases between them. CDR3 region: CSARPPGGPGETQYF. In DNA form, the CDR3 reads TGCAGTGCTAGGCCACCCGGAGGGCCGGGGGAGACCCAGTACTTC.

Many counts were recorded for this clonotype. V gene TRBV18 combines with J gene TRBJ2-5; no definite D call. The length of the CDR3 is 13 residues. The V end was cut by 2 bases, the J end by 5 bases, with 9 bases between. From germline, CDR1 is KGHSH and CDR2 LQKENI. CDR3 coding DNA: TGTGCCAGCTCACCAGCAGTCGGGGAGACCCAGTACTTC. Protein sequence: CASSPAVGETQYF.

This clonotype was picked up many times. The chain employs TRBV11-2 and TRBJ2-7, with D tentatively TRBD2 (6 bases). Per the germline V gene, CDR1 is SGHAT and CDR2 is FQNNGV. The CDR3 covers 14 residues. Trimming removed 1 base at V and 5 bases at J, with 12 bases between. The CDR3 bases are TGTGCCAGCAGCTTAGTTGCGGGACCCGACGAGCAGTACTTC. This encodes CASSLVAGPDEQYF.

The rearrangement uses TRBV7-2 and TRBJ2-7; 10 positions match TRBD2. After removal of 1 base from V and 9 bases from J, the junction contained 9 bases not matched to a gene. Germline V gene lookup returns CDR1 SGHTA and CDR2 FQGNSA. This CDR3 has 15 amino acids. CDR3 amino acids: CASSLGTSGGVWQYF. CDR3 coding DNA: TGTGCCAGCAGCTTAGGGACTAGCGGAGGTGTTTGGCAGTACTTC.

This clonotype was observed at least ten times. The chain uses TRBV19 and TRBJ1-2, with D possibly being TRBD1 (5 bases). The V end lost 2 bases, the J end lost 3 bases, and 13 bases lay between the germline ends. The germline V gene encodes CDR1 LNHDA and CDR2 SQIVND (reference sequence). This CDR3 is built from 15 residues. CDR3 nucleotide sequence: TGTGCCAGTAGTATACTTGGGGCGCCTGACTATGGCTACACCTTC. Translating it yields CASSILGAPDYGYTF. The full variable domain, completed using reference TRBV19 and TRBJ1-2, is DGGITQSPKYLFRKEGQNVTLSCEQNLNHDAMYWYRQDPGQGLRLIYYSQIVNDFQKGDIAEGYSVSREKKESFPLTVTSAQKNPTAFYLCASSILGAPDYGYTFGSGTRLTVV.

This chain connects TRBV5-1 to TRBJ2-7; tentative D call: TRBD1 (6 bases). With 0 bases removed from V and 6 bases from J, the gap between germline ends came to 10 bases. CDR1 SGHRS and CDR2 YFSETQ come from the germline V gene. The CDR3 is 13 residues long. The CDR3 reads CASSLGWDTEQYF. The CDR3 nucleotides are TGCGCCAGCAGCTTGGGTTGGGACACCGAGCAGTACTTC.

The CDR3 DNA sequence: TGTGCCAGCAGCCAATCCACTAGCGGGATTTTTGGGGGCTACGAGCAGTACTTC. This gives the protein CASSQSTSGIFGGYEQYF. J is TRBJ2-7 and V is TRBV14, with TRBD2 matching over 10 bases. The trim removed 2 bases at V and 3 bases at J, leaving 13 bases unmatched. The germline V gene has CDR1 SGHDN and CDR2 FVKESK. This CDR3 region has 18 residues.

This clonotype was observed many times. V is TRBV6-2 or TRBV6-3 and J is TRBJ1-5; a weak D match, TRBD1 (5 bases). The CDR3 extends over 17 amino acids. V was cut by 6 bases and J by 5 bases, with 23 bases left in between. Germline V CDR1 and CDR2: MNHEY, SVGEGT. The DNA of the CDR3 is TGTGCCAGCAGCCCCGGTGCGGCAGGGCTTTTCGATCAGCCCCAGCATTTT. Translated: CASSPGAAGLFDQPQHF.

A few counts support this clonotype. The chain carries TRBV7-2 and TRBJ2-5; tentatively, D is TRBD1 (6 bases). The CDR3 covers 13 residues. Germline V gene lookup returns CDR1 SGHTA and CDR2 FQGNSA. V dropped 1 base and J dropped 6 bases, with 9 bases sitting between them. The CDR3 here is CASSLDRAQTQYF. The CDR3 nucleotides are TGTGCCAGCAGCTTAGACAGGGCCCAGACCCAGTACTTC.

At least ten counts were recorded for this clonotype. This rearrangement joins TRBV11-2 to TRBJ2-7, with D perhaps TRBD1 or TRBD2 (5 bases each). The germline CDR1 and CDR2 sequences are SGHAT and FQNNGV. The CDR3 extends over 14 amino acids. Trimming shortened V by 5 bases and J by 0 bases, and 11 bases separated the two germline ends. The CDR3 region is CASSGGIFSYEQYF. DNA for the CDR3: TGTGCCAGCAGCGGGGGTATCTTCTCCTACGAGCAGTACTTC.

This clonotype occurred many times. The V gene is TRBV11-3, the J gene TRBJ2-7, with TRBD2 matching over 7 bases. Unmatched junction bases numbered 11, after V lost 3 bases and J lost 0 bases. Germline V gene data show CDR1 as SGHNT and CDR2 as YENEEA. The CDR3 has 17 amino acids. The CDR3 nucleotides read TGTGCCAGCAGCTTCGGCGGGAGTTGGCCTAGCTCCTACGAGCAGTACTTC. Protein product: CASSFGGSWPSSYEQYF. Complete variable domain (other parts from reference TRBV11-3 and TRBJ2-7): EAGVVQSPRYKIIEKKQPVAFWCNPISGHNTLYWYLQNLGQGPELLIRYENEEAVDDSQLPKDRFSAERLKGVDSTLKIQPAELGDSAVYLCASSFGGSWPSSYEQYFGPGTRLTVT.

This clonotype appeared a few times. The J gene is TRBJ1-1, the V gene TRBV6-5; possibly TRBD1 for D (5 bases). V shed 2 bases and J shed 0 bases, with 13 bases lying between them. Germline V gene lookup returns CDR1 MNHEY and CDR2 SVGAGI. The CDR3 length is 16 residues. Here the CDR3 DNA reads TGTGCCAGCAGTTACGTTTGGGGCAGGGTGAACACTGAAGCTTTCTTT. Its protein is CASSYVWGRVNTEAFF.

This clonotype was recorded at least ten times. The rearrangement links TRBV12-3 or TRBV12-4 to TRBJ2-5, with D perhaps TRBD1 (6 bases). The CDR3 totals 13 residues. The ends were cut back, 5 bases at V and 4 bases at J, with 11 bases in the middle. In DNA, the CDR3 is TGTGCCAGCAGTCCAGGGACACTAGAGACCCAGTACTTC. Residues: CASSPGTLETQYF.

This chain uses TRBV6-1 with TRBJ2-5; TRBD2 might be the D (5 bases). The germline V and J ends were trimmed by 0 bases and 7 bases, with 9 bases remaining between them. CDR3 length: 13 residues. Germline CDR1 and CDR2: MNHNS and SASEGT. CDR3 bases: TGTGCCAGCAGTGAAGCACTAGAAGGGACCCAGTACTTC. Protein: CASSEALEGTQYF.

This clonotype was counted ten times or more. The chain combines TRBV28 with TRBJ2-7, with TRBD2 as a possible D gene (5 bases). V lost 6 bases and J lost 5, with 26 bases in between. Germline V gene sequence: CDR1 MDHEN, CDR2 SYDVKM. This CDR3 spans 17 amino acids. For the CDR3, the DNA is TGTGCCAGCAGCCCCAGGACCGTTTGGAGGACGCTCGACGAGCAGTACTTC. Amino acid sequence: CASSPRTVWRTLDEQYF.